The 24 T cell receptor beta chains given below trace back to one sample, sequenced in a study of T-cell reconstitution after alpha-beta-depleted transplantation in children (dated by TCRdb to about 2016). The library was made by PCR. Sequencing took place on an Illumina HiSeq 2500. Molecular barcoding was employed in the preparation of TCR libraries, with unique molecular identifiers being used to normalize TCRbeta repertoire quantification. TCRdb trimmed public reads at Q25 via fastp, called clones via MiXCR and kept in-frame beta chains. Each entry is one CDR3 protein sequence, shown with its most common DNA and genes. The sample has about 440,000 distinct CDR3 sequences on record, about 45% of them singletons. Together, the top ten hold 27% of the sample. Taken with the paper, the label for treatment or condition translates to: allogeneic hematopoietic cell transplantation with graft depleted of TCRalphabeta T cells and CD19 B cells.

The sequenced sample was PBMCs, obtained before TCRalphabeta/CD19-depleted stem cell transplant. The origin of the receptors is a girl aged 2-10 years with aplastic anemia, due to receive a stem cell transplant.

This chain connects TRBV9 to TRBJ2-3; 9 bases match TRBD2. The V segment lost 4 bases and the J segment 0 bases; nucleotides outside the gene matches: 12. The CDR3 has 18 residues. Germline V lookup: CDR1 SGDLS, CDR2 YYNGEE. The CDR3 DNA is TGTGCCAGCAGCCCAGGTTTAGCGGGGGAGTCTAGCACAGATACGCAGTATTTT. Its translation is CASSPGLAGESSTDTQYF.

The DNA of the CDR3 is TGTGCCACCAGCAGAGAAGGGACTAGCGGGGGGACAGATACGCAGTATTTT. Its translation: CATSREGTSGGTDTQYF. The genes are TRBV15 and TRBJ2-3, with TRBD2 identical over 15 bases. This CDR3 has 17 residues. V was pared by 0 bases and J by 3 bases, with 1 base of the junction left unmatched. Germline V gene lookup returns CDR1 LNHNV and CDR2 YYDKDF (reference sequence).

V and J are TRBV12-3 or TRBV12-4 and TRBJ1-3, with D hard to call. This CDR3 is built from 12 residues. The V end lost 4 bases, the J end lost 9 bases, and 10 bases lay between the germline ends. The chain's CDR3 is CASSYPGGTIYF. CDR3 DNA sequence: TGTGCCAGCAGTTATCCTGGAGGCACCATATATTTT.

J is TRBJ1-1 and V is TRBV14; no definite D call. The V gene lost 1 base and the J gene lost 0 bases, with 6 bases spanning the gap. The CDR3 consists of 14 residues. Per germline, CDR1 SGHDN and CDR2 FVKESK. The CDR3 loop reads CASSQGRLNTEAFF. In nucleotides, the CDR3 is TGTGCCAGCAGCCAAGGGCGGTTGAACACTGAAGCTTTCTTT.

Notes on this clonotype: Since a much larger clone is just one base distant, this may be a read error. The rearrangement joins TRBV7-9 to TRBJ2-1; D may be TRBD2 (8 bases). Trimming left V 2 bases short and J 12 bases short, with 20 bases between. The germline V gene encodes CDR1 SEHNR and CDR2 FQNEAQ (reference sequence). CDR3 size: 15 residues. The CDR3 bases are TGTGCCAGCAGCTTAAGGGGGCTAGCGGGCCTGGTGCAGTTCTTC. Translated: CASSLRGLAGLVQFF. The full variable domain, rest sourced from reference TRBV7-9 and TRBJ2-1, is DTGVSQNPRHKITKRGQNVTFRCDPISEHNRLYWYRQTLGQGPEFLTYFQNEAQLEKSRLLSDRFSAERPKGSFSTLEIQRTEQGDSAMYLCASSLRGLAGLVQFFGPGTRLTVL.

This clonotype was found a few times. CDR3 sequence: CASRGSGLSYEQYF. In DNA, the CDR3 is TGTGCCAGCCGCGGTAGCGGGCTCTCCTACGAGCAGTACTTC. The chain couples TRBV12-3 or TRBV12-4 to TRBJ2-7, with 7 bases lining up with TRBD2. V lost 8 bases and J lost 0; bases outside the gene matches: 7. CDR3 length: 14 residues.

The J gene is TRBJ2-1, the V gene TRBV20-1; D may correspond to TRBD1 or TRBD2 (5 bases each). The germline V gene has CDR1 DFQATT and CDR2 SNEGSKA (reference sequence). The CDR3 consists of 16 residues. V gave up 5 bases and J gave up 8 bases, with 25 bases separating them. The CDR3 sequence is CSAPRGTVSNGDEQFF. The CDR3 DNA is TGCAGTGCTCCCCGTGGGACCGTATCCAACGGCGATGAGCAGTTCTTC.

The genes are TRBV19 and TRBJ1-1, with 7 bases fitting TRBD1. Germline-derived CDR1 and CDR2 are LNHDA and SQIVND (reference sequence). CDR3 length equals 14 residues. V lost 5 bases to trimming and J lost 3 bases; unmatched junction nucleotides: 6. CDR3 nucleotide sequence: TGTGCCAGTAGTCTCCAGGGGGTTTACACTGAAGCTTTCTTT. Its protein product is CASSLQGVYTEAFF.

At least ten counts were recorded for this clonotype. The chain links TRBV5-1 to TRBJ2-7; weak D call: TRBD1 (5 bases). The germline V and J ends were trimmed by 0 bases and 3 bases, with 7 bases remaining between them. This CDR3 has 13 residues. The germline V gene encodes CDR1 SGHRS and CDR2 YFSETQ. The CDR3, as DNA: TGCGCCAGCAGCTTGGAACAGGTCTACGAGCAGTACTTC. This translates into CASSLEQVYEQYF.

This clonotype was detected ten times or more. The gene calls are TRBV12-3 or TRBV12-4 and TRBJ1-1; a possible D gene is TRBD1 (5 bases). This CDR3 contains 15 residues. V shed 3 bases and J shed 0 bases, with 11 bases lying between them. The CDR3 DNA reads TGTGCCAGCAGTTTCACAGGATTCATGAACACTGAAGCTTTCTTT. Residues: CASSFTGFMNTEAFF.

The table lists this clonotype with a few counts. V usage is TRBV20-1 and J usage is TRBJ1-5, with 10 positions matching TRBD1. Losses at the gene ends were 4 bases for V and 3 bases for J; bases not matched to a gene: 6. The germline gives CDR1 DFQATT, CDR2 SNEGSKA (reference sequence). CDR3 length: 15 residues. The CDR3 DNA reads TGCAGTGCTAAACCCGGGACAGGGGTCAATCAGCCCCAGCATTTT. It translates to CSAKPGTGVNQPQHF.

This clonotype was recorded a few times. J is TRBJ2-5 and V is TRBV6-1, with D unresolved. Germline CDR1 reads MNHNS; CDR2 reads SASEGT. Trimming stripped 0 bases from V and 4 bases from J, with 3 bases between. The CDR3 runs 12 residues. In DNA, the CDR3 is TGTGCCAGCAGTGAAGCCGGAGAGACCCAGTACTTC. Encoded protein: CASSEAGETQYF.

This clonotype was counted at least ten times. The chain joins TRBV6-4 to TRBJ2-1, with 8 bases identical to TRBD2. Germline V gene sequence: CDR1 MRHNA, CDR2 SNTAGT. Trimming cost V 0 bases and J 6 bases; bases outside gene matches: 7. This CDR3 is 16 amino acids long. CDR3 region: CASSDSGAGEGNEQFF. For the CDR3, the DNA is TGTGCCAGCAGTGACTCAGGAGCGGGAGAAGGCAATGAGCAGTTCTTC.

The chain carries TRBV14 and TRBJ1-2; D gene ambiguous. Trimming cost V 1 base and J 0 bases, with 9 bases left between them. Germline CDR1 reads SGHDN; CDR2 reads FVKESK. The CDR3 spans 15 residues. CDR3 in DNA: TGTGCCAGCAGCCAAGGCGACGGCTCTAACTATGGCTACACCTTC. Its translation: CASSQGDGSNYGYTF.

The chain couples TRBV7-3 to TRBJ2-5, with TRBD2 matching over 10 bases. This CDR3 comprises 15 residues. V lost 4 bases and J lost 7; bases outside the gene matches: 9. Germline V gene lookup returns CDR1 SGHTA and CDR2 FQGTGA. The CDR3 bases are TGTGCCAGCAGCTCGGGACTAGCGAGCGTTGGGACCCAGTACTTC. This translates into CASSSGLASVGTQYF.

The V call is TRBV5-1, the J call TRBJ1-4; TRBD1 is a possible D gene (5 bases). Germline loops: CDR1 SGHRS, CDR2 YFSETQ. V shed 4 bases and J shed 8 bases, with 15 bases lying between them. CDR3 length: 14 amino acids. The CDR3 reads CASSPQAPGEKLFF. The CDR3 DNA is TGCGCCAGCAGCCCACAGGCCCCGGGGGAAAAACTGTTTTTT.

This clonotype occurred many times. CDR3 coding DNA: TGTGCCAGCTCACTCAGGGGCGTGTTCTCTGGGGCCAACGTCCTGACTTTC. Translating it yields CASSLRGVFSGANVLTF. J is TRBJ2-6 and V is TRBV18; perhaps TRBD1 as D (6 bases). In germline, CDR1 is KGHSH, CDR2 LQKENI. The CDR3 is 17 amino acids. Trimming removed 4 bases from V and 0 bases from J, with 13 bases in between.

This clonotype has only a few counts. This CDR3 fails to terminate in the conserved phenylalanine or tryptophan, so it likely reflects a read error. This chain connects TRBV18 to TRBJ2-3, with TRBD2 matching over 8 bases. V lost 3 bases and J lost 5; bases outside the gene matches: 7. In germline, CDR1 is KGHSH, CDR2 LQKENI. The CDR3 spans 15 residues. The CDR3 is CASSPRAGVEDTQYY. The CDR3 DNA follows: TGTGCCAGCTCACCTCGAGCGGGAGTGGAAGATACGCAGTATTAT.

Ten or more counts support this clonotype. The V call is TRBV25-1, the J call TRBJ2-1; D may be TRBD1 or TRBD2 (5 bases each). The V and J ends lost 3 bases and 5 bases respectively, with 8 bases between them. This CDR3 has 13 amino acids. Per the germline V gene, CDR1 is MGHDK and CDR2 is SYGVNS. CDR3 amino acids: CASSEGRHNEQFF. Here the CDR3 DNA reads TGTGCCAGCAGTGAGGGACGGCACAATGAGCAGTTCTTC.

The V and J genes are TRBV11-2 and TRBJ1-4; a possible D gene is TRBD1 (5 bases). V shed 6 bases and J shed 5 bases, with 13 bases lying between them. CDR3 size: 14 residues. Germline V gene lookup returns CDR1 SGHAT and CDR2 FQNNGV. CDR3 DNA: TGTGCCAGCAGGCGTGAGGGGAGAAATGAAAAACTGTTTTTT. The encoded protein is CASRREGRNEKLFF.

J is TRBJ2-7 and V is TRBV20-1, with D tentatively TRBD2 (6 bases). Germline V gene data show CDR1 as DFQATT and CDR2 as SNEGSKA (reference sequence). The V gene lost 8 bases and the J gene lost 2 bases, with 16 bases spanning the gap. The CDR3 covers 13 residues. The DNA of the CDR3 is TGCAGTCCCCGGGACGGACTAACCTACGAGCAGTACTTC. It specifies CSPRDGLTYEQYF.

This clonotype occurred a few times. J is TRBJ2-1 and V is TRBV29-1, with 9 positions matching TRBD2. V lost 6 bases and J lost 6; bases outside the gene matches: 6. Germline V lookup: CDR1 SQVTM, CDR2 ANQGSEA. There are 13 residues in the CDR3. Written as DNA, the CDR3 is TGCAGCGTCTCCAGTAGCGGGAGCAATGAGCAGTTCTTC. As protein: CSVSSSGSNEQFF.

A single count supports this clonotype. The chain recombines TRBV7-3 with TRBJ2-1, with D perhaps TRBD1 or TRBD2 (6 bases each). Trimming shortened V by 1 base and J by 6 bases, and 13 bases separated the two germline ends. The CDR3 spans 15 residues. From germline, CDR1 is SGHTA and CDR2 FQGTGA. The CDR3 DNA sequence: TGTGCCAGCAGCTTAAGGGGGGCAGGGACCAATGAGCAGTTCTTC. Its protein is CASSLRGAGTNEQFF.

The V gene is TRBV7-2, the J gene TRBJ2-7; TRBD1 is a possible D gene (6 bases). In germline, CDR1 is SGHTA, CDR2 FQGNSA. The V end lost 3 bases, the J end lost 6 bases, and 21 bases lay between the germline ends. The CDR3 is made up of 16 amino acids. The CDR3 sequence is CASSFISPDRFPEQYF. The CDR3 DNA is TGTGCCAGCAGCTTCATCAGCCCGGACAGATTCCCCGAGCAGTACTTC.